Listed here are 30 T cell receptor beta chains from one sample, sequenced in a study of T-cell reconstitution after alpha-beta-depleted transplantation in children. Unique molecular identifiers were incorporated during preparation of the TCRbeta library. TCRdb fed the PCR reads into MiXCR, producing one record per CDR3 protein. The profile shows hundreds of thousands of distinct CDR3 sequences, over 10% of them singletons. The material was PBMCs, mostly from graft donor cells, obtained 360 days after TCRalphabeta/CD19-depleted stem cell transplant. Source of these receptors: a male patient between 10 and 17 years old who had a stem cell transplant for acute myeloid leukemia, so the T cells may come from the graft donor.

The table lists this clonotype with many counts. The V call is TRBV11-2, the J call TRBJ2-2, with TRBD2 matching over 7 bases. The CDR3 covers 19 residues. V lost 2 bases, J lost 2 bases, and 14 bases stayed unmatched. Germline V gene sequence: CDR1 SGHAT, CDR2 FQNNGV. The CDR3 reads CASSLRRAQGGPNTGELFF. The CDR3 DNA is TGTGCCAGCAGCTTAAGACGGGCCCAGGGAGGGCCAAACACCGGGGAGCTGTTTTTT.

The DNA of the CDR3 is TGTGCCAGCAGATTTGGGACAGAGAACACTGAAGCTTTCTTT. Protein product: CASRFGTENTEAFF. The chain uses TRBV7-9 and TRBJ1-1; 7 nucleotides align to TRBD1. The CDR3 covers 14 residues. CDR1 is SEHNR and CDR2 is FQNEAQ in the germline V gene (reference sequence). V gave up 6 bases and J gave up 1 base; unmatched junction bases: 5.

The chain uses TRBV3-1 and TRBJ2-5; TRBD2 agrees at 7 bases. This CDR3 is built from 18 residues. Germline assignment: CDR1 LGHDT and CDR2 YNNKEL (reference sequence). V shed 11 bases, J shed 2 bases, and the junction held 23 bases outside the gene matches. The CDR3 sequence: CACCPGPPAGVQQETQYF. CDR3 sequence (DNA): TGTGCCTGCTGCCCCGGTCCCCCGGCGGGAGTTCAACAAGAGACCCAGTACTTC.

This clonotype was seen at least ten times. The chain is built from TRBV29-1 and TRBJ2-7, with D possibly matching TRBD2 (6 bases). Trimming took off 2 bases at V and 0 bases at J, with 11 bases between the two ends. CDR3 length: 14 residues. Germline CDR1 reads SQVTM; CDR2 reads ANQGSEA. The CDR3 spells CSVELAGSSYEQYF. In DNA, the CDR3 is TGCAGCGTTGAACTCGCGGGGAGCTCCTACGAGCAGTACTTC.

In this sample, this clonotype turned up a few times. The chain links TRBV4-3 to TRBJ2-1; a possible D gene is TRBD2 (6 bases). The CDR3 runs to 17 residues. The V gene lost 0 bases and the J gene lost 0 bases, with 12 bases spanning the gap. Germline V gene data show CDR1 as LGHNA and CDR2 as YSLEER. The CDR3: CASSQDVRGSSYNEQFF. CDR3 nucleotide sequence: TGCGCCAGCAGCCAAGATGTGCGGGGAAGCTCCTACAATGAGCAGTTCTTC.

This clonotype came up once. The chain is built from TRBV7-2 and TRBJ2-7; either TRBD1 or TRBD2 may fit D (5 bases each). This CDR3 contains 14 residues. Germline V gene sequence: CDR1 SGHTA, CDR2 FQGNSA. Trimming left V 7 bases short and J 3 bases short, with 16 bases between. In DNA, the CDR3 is TGTGCCAGCACCCGACAGCAAGGAGGCTACGAGCAGTACTTC. Encoded protein: CASTRQQGGYEQYF.

This clonotype was counted between two and nine times. The CDR3 protein is CASSQDQLAVGELFF. In DNA form, the CDR3 reads TGCGCCAGCAGCCAAGATCAGTTAGCGGTAGGGGAGCTGTTTTTT. The J gene is TRBJ2-2, the V gene TRBV4-3; D possibly corresponds to TRBD2 (6 bases). V was pared by 0 bases and J by 8 bases, with 13 bases between. Germline-derived CDR1 and CDR2 are LGHNA and YSLEER. The length of the CDR3 is 15 residues.

This clonotype was observed a handful of times. The CDR3 DNA reads TGCAGCGTTCATCTAGCGGGGCAAGAGACCCAGTACTTC. It codes for CSVHLAGQETQYF. This sequence joins TRBV29-1 and TRBJ2-5; 9 nucleotides align to TRBD2. Looked up from germline, CDR1 is SQVTM and CDR2 is ANQGSEA. J lost 2 bases, V lost 5 bases, and 3 bases had no gene match. This CDR3 is built from 13 residues.

The sample holds many counts of this clonotype. The chain has TRBV29-1 and TRBJ2-2; tentatively, D is TRBD1 (5 bases). V was trimmed by 4 bases and J by 4 bases, leaving 16 bases between them. The germline gives CDR1 SQVTM, CDR2 ANQGSEA. The CDR3 runs 15 residues. The CDR3 loop is CSVAQGVGRTGELFF. DNA of the CDR3: TGCAGCGTTGCCCAAGGGGTAGGGCGCACCGGGGAGCTGTTTTTT.

V gene TRBV18 combines with J gene TRBJ1-2; 8 nucleotides align to TRBD1. This CDR3 spans 14 amino acids. The ends lost 6 bases at V and 6 bases at J; junction bases unmatched: 9. Germline V gives CDR1 KGHSH, CDR2 LQKENI. CDR3 coding DNA: TGTGCCAGCTCTGTTCGACAGGGGATAGATGGCTACACCTTC. It is translated as CASSVRQGIDGYTF.

The chain is built from TRBV28 and TRBJ2-1, with a weak D call TRBD2 (5 bases). Germline CDR1 MDHEN, CDR2 SYDVKM. The CDR3 totals 15 residues. With 0 bases removed from V and 8 bases from J, the gap between germline ends came to 14 bases. Written as DNA, the CDR3 is TGTGCCAGCAGTTTATGGGTGGGAGTGGGTCATGAGCAGTTCTTC. This codes for CASSLWVGVGHEQFF.

The rearrangement uses TRBV7-3 and TRBJ2-2; TRBD2 matches at 8 bases. This CDR3 contains 18 residues. V was clipped by 4 bases and J by 3 bases; unmatched bases: 13. The germline V gene has CDR1 SGHTA and CDR2 FQGTGA. CDR3 amino acids: CASSSGPLAGLHTGELFF. Here the CDR3 DNA reads TGTGCCAGCAGCTCAGGTCCTCTAGCGGGCCTTCACACCGGGGAGCTGTTTTTT. Complete variable domain (other parts from reference TRBV7-3 and TRBJ2-2): GAGVSQTPSNKVTEKGKYVELRCDPISGHTALYWYRQSLGQGPEFLIYFQGTGAADDSGLPNDRFFAVRPEGSVSTLKIQRTERGDSAVYLCASSSGPLAGLHTGELFFGEGSRLTVL.

This chain links TRBV5-1 with TRBJ2-7; 13 bases map to TRBD2. Trimming at V came to 4 bases and at J to 7 bases, leaving 11 bases not matched to a gene. This CDR3 has 16 amino acids. Per the germline V gene, CDR1 is SGHRS and CDR2 is YFSETQ. CDR3 in DNA: TGCGCCAGCAGCCCGGGACTAGCGGGGATTTTGGGGGAGCAGTACTTC. Encoded protein: CASSPGLAGILGEQYF.

The chain employs TRBV7-6 and TRBJ1-1, with a possible D match to TRBD1 (5 bases). The length of the CDR3 is 14 residues. Germline V CDR1 and CDR2: SGHVS, FNYEAQ. Trimming took 8 bases from V and 1 from J, leaving 14 bases between them. The CDR3 sequence is CASSRDGQNTEAFF. DNA of the CDR3: TGTGCCAGCTCGAGGGACGGCCAGAACACTGAAGCTTTCTTT.

The chain joins TRBV28 to TRBJ2-3; D may be TRBD2 (5 bases). There are 16 residues in the CDR3. The V end lost 6 bases, the J end lost 2 bases, and 18 bases lay between the germline ends. CDR1 and CDR2 from the germline V gene are MDHEN and SYDVKM. CDR3 nucleotides: TGTGCCAGCAGCCCCGCAGCGGCCCCCTACACAGATACGCAGTATTTT. Encoded protein: CASSPAAAPYTDTQYF.

The chain combines TRBV27 with TRBJ2-7; 9 bases line up with TRBD2. The CDR3 runs 16 residues. The J segment lost 7 bases and the V segment lost 3 bases, leaving 13 bases of the junction unmatched. The V gene's germline CDR1 is MNHEY and CDR2 SMNVEV (reference sequence). The DNA for the CDR3 is TGTGCCAGCAGTTTGTGGCTGGCGGGAGGGAGTAGAGAGCAGTACTTC. It yields the protein CASSLWLAGGSREQYF.

There are a few counts of this clonotype. The chain carries TRBV6-5 and TRBJ1-4, with 7 bases fitting TRBD1. V was clipped by 4 bases and J by 5 bases; unmatched bases: 7. This CDR3 has 15 amino acids. Germline V gene data show CDR1 as MNHEY and CDR2 as SVGAGI. CDR3 loop: CASSSGTVGNEKLFF. For the CDR3, the DNA is TGTGCCAGCAGTTCTGGGACAGTAGGGAATGAAAAACTGTTTTTT.

The rearrangement joins TRBV12-3 or TRBV12-4 to TRBJ2-7, with unresolved D. Deletions cut 4 bases from V and 3 bases from J, with 16 bases between. The CDR3 totals 15 residues. The CDR3 loop is CASSWKGDISYEQYF. The CDR3 DNA reads TGTGCCAGCAGTTGGAAGGGCGATATAAGCTACGAGCAGTACTTC.

The rearrangement uses TRBV6-1 and TRBJ2-1; TRBD2 matches at 11 bases. This CDR3 region has 20 residues. Trimming took 2 bases from V and 8 from J; bases not matched to a gene: 20. Germline CDR1 and CDR2: MNHNS and SASEGT. Here the CDR3 reads CASSEQRWGTSGLNGDEQFF. CDR3 nucleotide sequence: TGTGCCAGCAGTGAACAGCGATGGGGGACTAGCGGTTTGAATGGCGATGAGCAGTTCTTC.

The rearrangement joins TRBV18 to TRBJ1-5; 8 nucleotides line up with TRBD1. The CDR3 is 15 residues long. Germline V CDR1 and CDR2: KGHSH, LQKENI. Trimming removed 3 bases from V and 5 bases from J; junction bases left unmatched: 6. The CDR3: CASSPSGGLDQPQHF. The DNA of the CDR3 is TGTGCCAGCTCACCTTCAGGGGGCTTAGATCAGCCCCAGCATTTT. The complete variable domain, with remaining parts taken from reference TRBV18 and TRBJ1-5, reads NAGVMQNPRHLVRRRGQEARLRCSPMKGHSHVYWYRQLPEEGLKFMVYLQKENIIDESGMPKERFSAEFPKEGPSILRIQQVVRGDSAAYFCASSPSGGLDQPQHFGDGTRLSIL.

Ten or more counts support this clonotype. This chain connects TRBV9 to TRBJ2-7; TRBD1 matches 9 bases. CDR3 length equals 16 residues. Losses at the gene ends were 0 bases for V and 4 bases for J; bases not matched to a gene: 8. In germline, CDR1 is SGDLS, CDR2 YYNGEE. CDR3 sequence: CASSVGSGQGGYEQYF. CDR3 bases: TGTGCCAGCAGCGTAGGTTCGGGACAGGGAGGGTACGAGCAGTACTTC.

The table lists this clonotype with a few counts. The chain combines TRBV5-1 with TRBJ2-7, with 10 bases that match TRBD2. The CDR3 totals 14 residues. The trim removed 2 bases at V and 2 bases at J, leaving 1 base unmatched. Germline V gene data show CDR1 as SGHRS and CDR2 as YFSETQ. This CDR3 reads CASSFSGGAYEQYF. The CDR3 nucleotides read TGCGCCAGCAGCTTCAGCGGGGGGGCCTACGAGCAGTACTTC.

This clonotype occurred a few times. This sequence joins TRBV28 and TRBJ2-7; 7 bases map to TRBD2. CDR1 is MDHEN and CDR2 is SYDVKM in the germline V gene. The CDR3 is 15 amino acids. Unmatched junction bases numbered 7, after V lost 4 bases and J lost 1 base. The CDR3 DNA reads TGTGCCAGCAGTTACCGGGACTATAGATCCTACGAGCAGTACTTC. This sequence encodes CASSYRDYRSYEQYF.

This clonotype was detected many times. This sequence joins TRBV7-2 and TRBJ2-5, with D possibly matching TRBD1 (7 bases). Germline assignment: CDR1 SGHTA and CDR2 FQGNSA. The CDR3 contains 14 residues. Trimming left V 2 bases short and J 4 bases short, with 11 bases between. CDR3 sequence reads: CASSLLRDRETQYF. The CDR3, as DNA: TGTGCCAGCAGCTTATTGCGGGACAGAGAGACCCAGTACTTC.

This clonotype was observed many times. This rearrangement joins TRBV28 to TRBJ2-1; D possibly corresponds to TRBD2 (5 bases). CDR1 and CDR2 from the germline V gene are MDHEN and SYDVKM. The CDR3 has 14 residues. The V gene lost 5 bases and the J gene lost 4 bases, with 12 bases spanning the gap. The CDR3 protein is CASSPPLVYNEQFF. CDR3 nucleotides: TGTGCCAGCAGTCCTCCACTAGTGTACAATGAGCAGTTCTTC.

The rearrangement joins TRBV5-1 to TRBJ2-7; D gene unclear. The CDR3 sequence is 15 residues long. Germline lookup yields CDR1 SGHRS and CDR2 YFSETQ. The ends were cut back, 5 bases at V and 2 bases at J, with 17 bases in the middle. DNA for the CDR3: TGCGCCAGCAGGGTCGGCGCTTTAGACGCCTACGAGCAGTACTTC. Protein sequence: CASRVGALDAYEQYF.

This rearrangement joins TRBV11-1 to TRBJ1-5; possibly TRBD1 for D (5 bases). Germline CDR1 is SGHAT and CDR2 is FQDESV (reference sequence). V lost 2 bases and J 0 bases, leaving 17 bases between the germline ends. This CDR3 contains 18 residues. The CDR3 nucleotides read TGTGCCAGCAGCTTATCGCAGGGCCCAACTTATAGCAATCAGCCCCAGCATTTT. Encoded protein: CASSLSQGPTYSNQPQHF.

This clonotype was seen repeatedly, ten times or more. The rearrangement links TRBV28 to TRBJ2-1; 7 nucleotides align to TRBD1. J lost 5 bases, V lost 4 bases, and 5 bases had no gene match. Germline CDR1 is MDHEN and CDR2 is SYDVKM. This CDR3 spans 14 amino acids. The CDR3 nucleotides read TGTGCCAGCAGTTCCCGGGACAGACACAATGAGCAGTTCTTC. This encodes CASSSRDRHNEQFF.

The chain is built from TRBV5-6 and TRBJ2-1, with 7 positions matching TRBD2. The germline V gene has CDR1 SGHDT and CDR2 YYEEEE. The CDR3 loop spans 16 amino acids. Losses at the gene ends were 0 bases for V and 9 bases for J; bases not matched to a gene: 12. The CDR3 DNA is TGTGCCAGCAGCTTGGACGTGGCTAGCGGACTTAGTGAGCAGTTCTTC. Residues: CASSLDVASGLSEQFF.

This sequence joins TRBV7-6 and TRBJ2-1; D possibly matches TRBD1 or TRBD2 (5 bases each). The CDR3 runs 13 residues. Per germline, CDR1 SGHVS and CDR2 FNYEAQ. V lost 0 bases and J 9 bases, leaving 9 bases between the germline ends. CDR3 sequence: CASSLAPGSEQFF. The CDR3 bases are TGTGCCAGCAGCTTAGCTCCAGGGAGTGAGCAGTTCTTC.